One and the same sample provided the 3 T cell receptor beta chains below, sequenced in a study of blood T cell repertoires in COVID-19. Libraries were prepared by immunoSEQ multiplex PCR; TCRdb keeps only in-frame clonotypes and omits some of them. The sample yields some 120,000 clones, around 87% seen once. Sequenced: peripheral blood. The receptors come from a woman aged 45-65 years who had recovered from COVID-19.

The gene calls are TRBV7-2 and TRBJ2-2, with 8 bases matching TRBD2. Germline trimming cut 4 bases from V and 6 bases from J; bases unmatched to any gene: 16. Germline V CDR1 and CDR2: SGHTA, FQGNSA. The CDR3 is made up of 18 amino acids. The CDR3 nucleotides read TGTGCCAGCAGCTCCACGTCGTGGGCGGGAGGAGGTTCCGGGGAGCTGTTTTTT. Its protein is CASSSTSWAGGGSGELFF.

The rearrangement joins TRBV18 to TRBJ1-1; possible D gene TRBD1, 6 bases. The germline CDR1 and CDR2 sequences are KGHSH and LQKENI. CDR3 size: 15 residues. V was clipped by 3 bases and J by 4 bases, with 15 bases between them. CDR3 sequence reads: CASSPTGTSSTEAFF. The DNA for the CDR3 is TGTGCCAGCTCACCGACAGGTACCTCCAGCACTGAAGCTTTCTTT. The full variable domain, in which reference TRBV18 and TRBJ1-1 provide the parts outside the CDR3, is NAGVMQNPRHLVRRRGQEARLRCSPMKGHSHVYWYRQLPEEGLKFMVYLQKENIIDESGMPKERFSAEFPKEGPSILRIQQVVRGDSAAYFCASSPTGTSSTEAFFGQGTRLTVV.

This chain uses TRBV4-2 with TRBJ2-2, with TRBD1 as a possible D gene (5 bases). V was clipped by 9 bases and J by 6 bases, with 8 bases between them. Germline-derived CDR1 and CDR2 are LGHNA and YNFKEQ. The CDR3 covers 11 residues. The CDR3 nucleotides read TGTGCCAGTCAGGGTGCCGGGGAGCTGTTTTTT. Its translation is CASQGAGELFF.